This T cell receptor beta chain derives from a study of blood T cell repertoires in COVID-19. Study context: The origin of the acute and convalescent COVID-19 samples was the United States, Italy and Spain. Nucleic acid was either cDNA or gDNA, and it came from T cells, B-cell-depleted T cells, or PBMCs.

Data came from immunoSEQ multiplex PCR; TCRdb stores just in-frame clones and leaves some out. The sample comprises 250,000 or so clones, roughly nine tenths of which are singletons, and roughly 3% rests with the top ten. In this sample, this clone turned up a few times. This TCR was recovered from a man between 18 and 29 years old with active or convalescent COVID-19. Material for sequencing was peripheral blood.

The CDR3 DNA reads as TGCGCCAGCAGCTTGGCCGCGAGCGGGGGGCAAGAGACCCAGTACTTC. It is translated as CASSLAASGGQETQYF. The gene calls are TRBV5-1 and TRBJ2-5; 9 nucleotides line up with TRBD2. The germline V gene has CDR1 SGHRS and CDR2 YFSETQ. The CDR3 has 16 amino acids. V dropped 0 bases and J dropped 2; count of bases not matched to a gene: 5.